Reported below is one T cell receptor beta chain. Its target antigen remains unknown. The sample holds no much larger clone one base away, and base qualities are not on file. TCRbeta CDR3 regions were amplified from genomic DNA using the immunoSEQ Assay, a bias-controlled multiplex PCR. The authors' analysis ran thus. Nucleated cell counts per sample were estimated from amplification of reference gene primers within the assay. To quantify the absolute abundance of each unique TCRbeta CDR3 rearrangement, sequence reads were collapsed and filtered. For each sample, productive Simpson clonality was calculated by taking the square root of Simpson's diversity index across productive rearrangements. This immuneACCESS table, as held by TCRdb, lists in-frame sequences with V and J called but not all clones. Of the missing ones, under half trace to an unresolved V gene in checked studies; the others have no known cause. Clone size and V and J calls were adopted from that table, with D and trimming inferred from the DNA. This sample comprises approximately 210,000 clones, roughly 81% of them detected only once. In total, the top ten clones hold approximately 5.1% of the sample.

This entry belongs to a study of blood T cell repertoires in COVID-19 (dated by TCRdb to 2018 to 2020). The study in broad terms: The collaborator samples originated in the United States, Italy and Spain and spanned the acute and convalescent phases of COVID-19. HLA class I and class II types, where available, came from metadata supplied by the sample provider rather than from assay-based typing. The prospective study material was composed of cDNA or gDNA derived from T cells, B-cell-depleted T cells, or PBMCs. Subjects who had been exposed to COVID-19, were actively infected with it, or had recovered from it provided the deeply sampled blood TCRbeta repertoires that made up the dataset. Sample metadata almost always included a de-identified subject ID, COVID-19 status, age in years and sex. The repertoires were released in a freely available public database intended as a resource for research on the immune response to SARS-CoV-2. Samples came from the ongoing ImmuneRACE study (first 160 participants) plus 1,254 subjects from 6 global collaborators.

Whole blood was collected in K2EDTA tubes by collaborating institutions according to the institutions' own protocols. For TCRbeta analysis, collaborators shipped samples in one of three forms: frozen whole blood, isolated PBMCs, or DNA extracted from either of those sample types. General findings and caveats noted by the study authors: How much clinical and demographic metadata was included differed by source and by participant, and the metadata was provided uncurated.

The sequenced sample consisted of peripheral blood. This TCR derives from a woman aged 70-85 years with active or convalescent COVID-19.

The nucleotide sequence reads TGTGCCAGCAGGCCTAGCGGGAGGGCCTGGGACGAGCAGTACTTC. This sequence encodes CASRPSGRAWDEQYF. The V gene is TRBV6-5 and the J gene is TRBJ2-7, with TRBD2 matching 12 junction bases. V trim: 6 bases; J trim: 5 bases; unmatched bases: 8. CDR1 MNHEY and CDR2 SVGAGI are derived from the germline V gene. The CDR3 runs 15 amino acids, cysteine and phenylalanine included. Only CDR3 DNA is held: 45 bases, read in frame from base 1.